Detailed here is one TCR beta chain. The data belong to a study of control samples from healthy donors and cancer patients. Trimming cost V 7 bases and J 0 bases, with 9 bases left between them. The CDR3 has 14 residues. In germline, CDR1 is ENHRY, CDR2 SYGVKD. Measured with immunoSEQ multiplex PCR; TCRdb has only the in-frame clones, and not every one. The profile shows roughly 86,000 clones, approximately 95% of them singletons. This chain connects TRBV10-3 to TRBJ2-2; D might be TRBD1 (5 bases). The clonotype originates from a woman in her 30s in good health. Source material: blood. The CDR3 DNA is TGTGCCATCAAGGGGTCACCGAACACCGGGGAGCTGTTTTTT. Protein: CAIKGSPNTGELFF.